These 5 T cell receptor beta chains were sequenced from one sample in a study of cytomegalovirus exposure and HLA in healthy donors. The PCR contained 60 Vbeta and 13 Jbeta primers. Profiled with immunoSEQ multiplex PCR; TCRdb holds only in-frame clones, not every one. The sample consists of 130,000 to 150,000 clones, about two thirds of them appearing once. Source material: PBMCs. The receptors originated from a man between 60 and 75 years old in good health and CMV-seronegative.

This sequence joins TRBV28 and TRBJ2-7; 9 bases map to TRBD1. After removal of 4 bases from V and 2 bases from J, the junction contained 6 bases not matched to a gene. Germline V lookup: CDR1 MDHEN, CDR2 SYDVKM. CDR3 length: 15 residues. The CDR3 DNA sequence: TGTGCCAGCAGTTCCCCAAGGACAGGGGCCTACGAGCAGTACTTC. Translating gives CASSSPRTGAYEQYF.

The chain links TRBV2 to TRBJ2-3; a weak D match, TRBD2 (5 bases). With 6 bases removed from V and 5 bases from J, the gap between germline ends came to 18 bases. The CDR3 loop spans 15 amino acids. Looked up from germline, CDR1 is SNHLY and CDR2 is FYNNEI. The DNA for the CDR3 is TGTGCCAGCAGGTTCCTAGCCTCCAAGGGAGATACGCAGTATTTT. It is translated as CASRFLASKGDTQYF.

This clone was seen a few times. Mismatch with germline at one junction end may stem from a read error. The chain couples TRBV7-9 to TRBJ1-1; a weak D match, TRBD1 (5 bases). Germline V lookup: CDR1 SEHNR, CDR2 FQNEAQ (reference sequence). The CDR3 has 14 amino acids. CDR3 sequence reads: CSSSLRGENTEAFF. In nucleotides, the CDR3 is TGTTCCAGCAGCTTAAGGGGCGAGAACACTGAAGCTTTCTTT.

The chain joins TRBV23-1 to TRBJ1-6; D is ambiguous. TRBV23-1 is flagged as an ORF with uncertain function. This CDR3 contains 14 residues. Deletions cut 3 bases from V and 9 bases from J, with 12 bases between. DNA of the CDR3: TGCGCCAGCAGTCAGGGAGAACTGTGTTCACCCCTCCACTTT. Its protein product is CASSQGELCSPLHF.

This chain uses TRBV6-1 with TRBJ1-5; D unclear. The CDR3 loop spans 12 amino acids. Trimming took off 1 base at V and 9 bases at J, with 7 bases between the two ends. Germline lookup yields CDR1 MNHNS and CDR2 SASEGT. This CDR3 is CASSEGSLPQHF. CDR3 in DNA: TGTGCCAGCAGTGAAGGGTCACTGCCCCAGCATTTT.